This TCR beta chain is drawn from a study of cytomegalovirus exposure and HLA in healthy donors. Study-wide points: Per a later analysis, 18,000 or so TCR beta sequences showed association with HLA alleles at 0.05 false discovery rate. The study flagged about 150 TCR beta chains as cytomegalovirus-associated. TCR beta sequences reportedly predicted most subjects' HLA-A and HLA-B alleles accurately.

This clone was seen more than once but under ten times. What it recognizes is unknown. Researchers ran the PCR with 60 Vbeta and 13 Jbeta primers. This table comes from immunoSEQ multiplex PCR, and its TCRdb copy is limited to in-frame clones, with some not included. The sample lists approximately 110,000 clones, 75% to 90% occurring once. Germline V gene sequence: CDR1 SGHDT, CDR2 YYEEEE. The V and J ends lost 0 bases and 9 bases, in that order; junction bases with no gene match: 5. The CDR3 is 14 residues long. The rearrangement links TRBV5-6 to TRBJ1-4; 7 bases are a match to TRBD1. Sequencing used PBMCs. The origin of this receptor is a man aged 50 or older in good health and CMV-seronegative. As DNA, the CDR3 is TGTGCCAGCAGCTTGGCCGGACAGGAACAAAAACTGTTTTTT. Translating gives CASSLAGQEQKLFF. Based on the CDR3 plus reference TRBV5-6 and TRBJ1-4, the full variable domain is DAGVTQSPTHLIKTRGQQVTLRCSPKSGHDTVSWYQQALGQGPQFIFQYYEEEERQRGNFPDRFSGHQFPNYSSELNVNALLLGDSALYLCASSLAGQEQKLFFGSGTQLSVL.